The 6 T cell receptor beta chains below all came from one sample that was sequenced in a study of shared clonotypes between healthy human individuals. Only in-frame clones appear in the TCRdb table, and some are missing; sequencing was by immunoSEQ multiplex PCR. The table has more than 2,000,000 clones, 93% seen once. Material for sequencing was naive CD4+ T cells from PBMCs. The subset is: CD45RA+ positively selected. Receptors were obtained from a man younger than 35 in good health. Some clones in this sample may be carry-over from other donors' samples.

V and J are TRBV19 and TRBJ1-1; TRBD1 is a possible D gene (5 bases). Germline loops: CDR1 LNHDA, CDR2 SQIVND (reference sequence). This CDR3 is built from 12 residues. V was trimmed by 5 bases and J by 3 bases, leaving 7 bases between them. The CDR3 DNA reads as TGTGCCAGTAGTCCAGGGTACACTGAAGCTTTCTTT. Translating gives CASSPGYTEAFF.

The chain has TRBV27 and TRBJ2-3, with TRBD2 matching 7 bases. The CDR3 covers 15 residues. Germline lookup yields CDR1 MNHEY and CDR2 SMNVEV (reference sequence). The J segment lost 6 bases and the V segment lost 1 base, leaving 7 bases of the junction unmatched. DNA of the CDR3: TGTGCCAGCAGTTTATACCTAGCGGAGGGGGATACGCAGTATTTT. Protein sequence: CASSLYLAEGDTQYF.

The chain carries TRBV5-1 and TRBJ2-1; 9 bases map to TRBD2. The CDR3 runs to 14 residues. CDR1 is SGHRS, CDR2 YFSETQ, per germline. The junction had 5 bases not matched to a gene; V was cut back by 4 bases and J by 6 bases. The CDR3 reads CASSPGLARNEQFF. CDR3 in DNA: TGCGCCAGCAGCCCAGGACTAGCGCGCAATGAGCAGTTCTTC.

This chain joins TRBV27 and TRBJ2-7, with D perhaps TRBD2 (6 bases). This CDR3 contains 15 residues. Trimming cost V 6 bases and J 4 bases, with 19 bases left between them. Germline lookup yields CDR1 MNHEY and CDR2 SMNVEV (reference sequence). CDR3 bases: TGTGCCAGCAGAAGGGACTTCCTGGGGGTGTACGAGCAGTACTTC. Its protein is CASRRDFLGVYEQYF.

The chain employs TRBV5-1 and TRBJ1-4; D is unclear. The germline V and J ends were trimmed by 2 bases and 5 bases, with 7 bases remaining between them. Germline V lookup: CDR1 SGHRS, CDR2 YFSETQ. This CDR3 comprises 13 residues. CDR3 coding DNA: TGCGCCAGCAGCTTTACGTCGAATGAAAAACTGTTTTTT. Protein product: CASSFTSNEKLFF.

The chain recombines TRBV9 with TRBJ2-2, with D possibly called TRBD1 or TRBD2 (7 bases each). CDR3 length equals 17 residues. V lost 4 bases, J lost 1 base, and 17 bases lay in between. In germline, CDR1 is SGDLS, CDR2 YYNGEE. The DNA of the CDR3 is TGTGCCAGCAGCACCCAGGGGGTAGCGGGGAACACCGGGGAGCTGTTTTTT. This sequence encodes CASSTQGVAGNTGELFF.